This T cell receptor beta chain originates from a study of control samples from healthy donors and cancer patients. This clone was detected once. This CDR3 is 14 amino acids long. V was trimmed by 1 base and J by 1 base, leaving 7 bases between them. CDR1 and CDR2 (germline): PRHDT, FYEKMQ (reference sequence). TCRdb keeps only in-frame clones here, not all; method: immunoSEQ multiplex PCR. The sample gives some 120,000 clones, around 93% of which show up once; more than 6.5% is in the top ten. This TCR derives from a man aged 18 to 35 in good health. The chain recombines TRBV13 with TRBJ1-1; D gene ambiguous. Specimen: blood. The CDR3 loop is CASSLERGNTEAFF. In DNA form, the CDR3 reads TGTGCCAGCAGCTTAGAGCGGGGGAACACTGAAGCTTTCTTT. Supplemented by reference TRBV13 and TRBJ1-1, the full variable domain reads AAGVIQSPRHLIKEKRETATLKCYPIPRHDTVYWYQQGPGQDPQFLISFYEKMQSDKGSIPDRFSAQQFSDYHSELNMSSLELGDSALYFCASSLERGNTEAFFGQGTRLTVV.